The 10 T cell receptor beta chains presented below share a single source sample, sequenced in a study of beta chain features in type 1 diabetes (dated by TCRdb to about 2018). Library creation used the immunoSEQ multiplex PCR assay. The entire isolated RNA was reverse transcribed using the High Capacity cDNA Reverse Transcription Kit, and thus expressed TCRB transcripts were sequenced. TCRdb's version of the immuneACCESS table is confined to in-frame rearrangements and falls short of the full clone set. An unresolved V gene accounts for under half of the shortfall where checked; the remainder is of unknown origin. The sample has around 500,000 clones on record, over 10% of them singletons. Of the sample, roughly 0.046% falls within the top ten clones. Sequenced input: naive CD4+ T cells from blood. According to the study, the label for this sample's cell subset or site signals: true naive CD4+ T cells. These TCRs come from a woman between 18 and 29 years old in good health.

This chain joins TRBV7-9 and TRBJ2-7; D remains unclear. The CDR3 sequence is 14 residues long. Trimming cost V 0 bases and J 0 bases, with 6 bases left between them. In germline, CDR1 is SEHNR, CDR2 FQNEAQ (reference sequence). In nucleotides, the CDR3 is TGTGCCAGCAGCTTAGCTCCGAGCTCCTACGAGCAGTACGTC. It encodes CASSLAPSSYEQYV.

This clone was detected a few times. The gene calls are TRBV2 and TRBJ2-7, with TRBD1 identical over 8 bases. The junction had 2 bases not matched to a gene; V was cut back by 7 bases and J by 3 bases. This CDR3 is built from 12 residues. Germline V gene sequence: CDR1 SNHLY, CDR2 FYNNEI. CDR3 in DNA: TGTGCCAGCAAGGGACAGGACTACGAGCAGTACGTC. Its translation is CASKGQDYEQYV.

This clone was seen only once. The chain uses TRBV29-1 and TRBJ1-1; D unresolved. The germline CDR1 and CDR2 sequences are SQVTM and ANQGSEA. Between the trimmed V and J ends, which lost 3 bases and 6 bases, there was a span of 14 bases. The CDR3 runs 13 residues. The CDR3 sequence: CSVDRGTKAEAFF. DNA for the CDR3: TGCAGCGTTGATCGGGGAACTAAGGCTGAAGCTTTCTTT.

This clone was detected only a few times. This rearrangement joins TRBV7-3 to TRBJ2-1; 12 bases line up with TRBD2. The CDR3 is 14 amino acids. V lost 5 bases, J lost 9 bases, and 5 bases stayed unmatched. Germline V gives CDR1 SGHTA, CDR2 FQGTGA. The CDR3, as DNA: TGTGCCAGCAGCCCGGGACTAGCGGGCATTGAGCAGTTCTTC. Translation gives CASSPGLAGIEQFF.

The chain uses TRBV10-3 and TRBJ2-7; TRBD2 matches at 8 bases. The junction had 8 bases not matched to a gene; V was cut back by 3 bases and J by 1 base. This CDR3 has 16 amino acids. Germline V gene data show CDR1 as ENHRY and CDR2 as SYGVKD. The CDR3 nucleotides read TGTGCCATCAGTGAAGGCCGCGGGGGGCTATCCTACGAGCAGTACGTC. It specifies CAISEGRGGLSYEQYV.

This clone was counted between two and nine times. CDR3 residues: CAISEGNSYEQYV. The CDR3, as DNA: TGTGCCATCAGTGAAGGTAACTCCTACGAGCAGTACGTC. The chain recombines TRBV10-3 with TRBJ2-7; D uncertain. The CDR3 contains 13 residues. Germline V gene data show CDR1 as ENHRY and CDR2 as SYGVKD. V was shortened by 3 bases and J by 0 bases, with 6 bases between the two germline ends.

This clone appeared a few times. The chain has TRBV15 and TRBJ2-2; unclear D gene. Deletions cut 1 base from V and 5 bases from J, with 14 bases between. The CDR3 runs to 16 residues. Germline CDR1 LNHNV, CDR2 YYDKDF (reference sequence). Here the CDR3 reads CATSRVRGRPTGELFF. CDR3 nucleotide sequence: TGTGCCACCAGCAGAGTTAGAGGACGACCAACCGGGGAGCTGTTTTTT.

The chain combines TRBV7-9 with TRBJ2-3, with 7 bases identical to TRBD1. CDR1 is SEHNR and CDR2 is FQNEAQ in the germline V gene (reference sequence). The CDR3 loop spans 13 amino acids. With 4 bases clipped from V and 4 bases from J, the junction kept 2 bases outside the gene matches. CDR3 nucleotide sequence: TGTGCCAGCAGCTCCACAGGGGCAGATACGCAGTATTTT. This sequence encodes CASSSTGADTQYF.

The CDR3 sequence is CASSQDRGDQPQHF. The CDR3 nucleotides read TGCGCCAGCAGCCAAGATCGCGGGGATCAGCCCCAGCATTTT. The gene calls are TRBV4-3 and TRBJ1-5; the D is unclear. This CDR3 has 14 residues. In germline, CDR1 is LGHNA, CDR2 YSLEER. The V gene lost 0 bases and the J gene lost 5 bases, with 8 bases spanning the gap.

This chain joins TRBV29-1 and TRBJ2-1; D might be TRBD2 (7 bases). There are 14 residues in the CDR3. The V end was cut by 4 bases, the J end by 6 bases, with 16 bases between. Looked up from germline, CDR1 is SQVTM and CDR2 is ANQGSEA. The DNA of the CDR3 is TGCAGCGTTGTCCCCTCCGGGGGGCTCAATGAGCAGTTCTTC. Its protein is CSVVPSGGLNEQFF.